This T cell receptor beta chain was captured by sequencing in a study of blood T cell repertoires in COVID-19. On the study more broadly: Sites across the United States, Italy and Spain contributed samples from acute and convalescent COVID-19. T cells, B-cell-depleted T cells, or PBMCs provided the cDNA or gDNA that served as material.

As processed by the authors: Amplifying reference gene primers gave estimates of nucleated cell counts. The method was immunoSEQ multiplex PCR; TCRdb's version includes in-frame clones alone and lacks a portion of them. That table supplies the V and J calls and clone size; D and trimming were determined from the DNA. The data contain 250,000 to 350,000 clones, roughly 90% of them seen just once; the ten biggest clones take up approximately 13%. The V gene end was trimmed by 2 bases and the J gene end by 7 bases; junction bases not matched to a gene: 8. This CDR3 has 17 residues. Germline loops: CDR1 MGHRA, CDR2 YSYEKL.

The chain has TRBV4-1 and TRBJ2-1, with 13 positions matching TRBD2. Source material: peripheral blood. The receptor was isolated from a woman aged 55-69 years with acute or convalescent COVID-19. CDR3: CASSQQLAGGLVNEQFF. The DNA for the CDR3 is TGCGCCAGCAGCCAACAACTAGCGGGAGGGTTAGTGAATGAGCAGTTCTTC.